Following are 20 T cell receptor beta chains from one sample sequenced in a study of blood T cell repertoires in COVID-19. Here immunoSEQ multiplex PCR was the method, and the copy in TCRdb shows in-frame clones only, minus some. Of some 140,000 clones listed, roughly 79% are singletons. Sequencing used peripheral blood. The receptors come from an elderly man with acute or convalescent COVID-19.

J is TRBJ1-3 and V is TRBV2, with 7 nucleotides matching TRBD1. This CDR3 comprises 14 residues. CDR1 and CDR2 (germline): SNHLY, FYNNEI. J was trimmed by 5 bases and V by 8 bases; bases with no gene match: 9. CDR3 sequence reads: CASQRTTGRNTIYF. In nucleotides, the CDR3 is TGTGCCAGCCAAAGGACGACAGGGCGAAACACCATATATTTT.

This clone appeared a single time. The chain joins TRBV4-3 to TRBJ1-2, with 10 nucleotides matching TRBD1. The CDR3 loop spans 16 amino acids. Germline lookup yields CDR1 LGHNA and CDR2 YSLEER. After removal of 0 bases from V and 0 bases from J, the junction contained 1 base not matched to a gene. CDR3 region: CASSQEGQGANYGYTF. CDR3 coding DNA: TGCGCCAGCAGCCAAGAAGGACAGGGGGCTAACTATGGCTACACCTTC.

The V and J genes are TRBV7-2 and TRBJ2-7; D is unclear. Trimming removed 4 bases from V and 4 bases from J, with 8 bases in between. The CDR3 length is 12 residues. CDR1 and CDR2 from the germline V gene are SGHTA and FQGNSA. The CDR3 bases are TGTGCCAGCAGCTCAACAGTTTACGAGCAGTACTTC. Its protein product is CASSSTVYEQYF.

For the CDR3, the DNA is TGTGCCAGTAAGCCGAGGCGGTGGGTTCTAAATAGCAATCAGCCCCAGCATTTT. Its protein product is CASKPRRWVLNSNQPQHF. The chain employs TRBV19 and TRBJ1-5; D unclear. The CDR3 has 18 amino acids. Germline V lookup: CDR1 LNHDA, CDR2 SQIVND (reference sequence). V dropped 7 bases and J dropped 0 bases, with 22 bases sitting between them.

The gene calls are TRBV7-9 and TRBJ2-2; TRBD2 agrees at 10 bases. CDR1 SEHNR and CDR2 FQNEAQ come from the germline V gene (reference sequence). The V segment lost 5 bases and the J segment 5 bases; nucleotides outside the gene matches: 11. This CDR3 comprises 17 residues. In nucleotides, the CDR3 is TGTGCCAGCAGCCCAACGGGGGCTAGCGGGGGTACCGGGGAGCTGTTTTTT. Translation: CASSPTGASGGTGELFF. The entire variable domain, with the rest obtained from reference TRBV7-9 and TRBJ2-2, is as follows: DTGVSQNPRHKITKRGQNVTFRCDPISEHNRLYWYRQTLGQGPEFLTYFQNEAQLEKSRLLSDRFSAERPKGSFSTLEIQRTEQGDSAMYLCASSPTGASGGTGELFFGEGSRLTVL.

The chain is built from TRBV7-9 and TRBJ1-1, with a weak D call TRBD1 (6 bases). The CDR3 contains 14 residues. V gave up 5 bases and J gave up 5 bases, with 15 bases separating them. The V gene's germline CDR1 is SEHNR and CDR2 FQNEAQ (reference sequence). The CDR3 is CASSIQGSETEAFF. The CDR3 nucleotides are TGTGCCAGCAGCATACAGGGATCGGAGACTGAAGCTTTCTTT. The entire variable domain, with the rest obtained from reference TRBV7-9 and TRBJ1-1, is as follows: DTGVSQNPRHKITKRGQNVTFRCDPISEHNRLYWYRQTLGQGPEFLTYFQNEAQLEKSRLLSDRFSAERPKGSFSTLEIQRTEQGDSAMYLCASSIQGSETEAFFGQGTRLTVV.

The chain recombines TRBV6-5 with TRBJ1-5, with D maybe TRBD1 (6 bases). There are 15 residues in the CDR3. Per the germline V gene, CDR1 is MNHEY and CDR2 is SVGAGI. Deletions cut 6 bases from V and 7 bases from J, with 19 bases between. Written as DNA, the CDR3 is TGTGCCAGCAGAAAAGGACAGATACACGGACAGCCCCAGCATTTT. Its protein product is CASRKGQIHGQPQHF.

This clone has just a few counts. This chain uses TRBV5-1 with TRBJ2-2; 9 positions match TRBD1. The CDR3 is made up of 15 amino acids. V was pared by 5 bases and J by 4 bases, with 6 bases of the junction left unmatched. Germline V CDR1 and CDR2: SGHRS, YFSETQ. The CDR3 loop is CASSLQGAGTGELFF. DNA for the CDR3: TGCGCCAGCAGTTTACAGGGGGCGGGCACCGGGGAGCTGTTTTTT.

A remark on this clone: Other nucleotide sequences from this sample produce the same CDR3. This chain links TRBV5-4 with TRBJ1-3; TRBD1 is a possible D gene (5 bases). CDR1 and CDR2 (germline): SGHNT, YYREEE (reference sequence). The CDR3 length is 14 residues. V lost 2 bases and J lost 1, with 7 bases in between. CDR3 nucleotides: TGTGCCAGCAGCTTTCAGGGATCTGGAAACACCATATATTTT. Residues: CASSFQGSGNTIYF.

The V gene is TRBV7-6, the J gene TRBJ1-6; no clear D gene. Trimming left V 1 base short and J 7 bases short, with 14 bases between. This CDR3 is built from 16 residues. Per germline, CDR1 SGHVS and CDR2 FNYEAQ. The DNA for the CDR3 is TGTGCCAGCAGCTTAGTTTCGTCAGAAAAAAATTCACCCCTCCACTTT. It yields the protein CASSLVSSEKNSPLHF.

The V and J genes are TRBV6-6 and TRBJ2-7, with 11 bases lining up with TRBD1. The CDR3 is 15 amino acids. The junction had 7 bases not matched to a gene; V was cut back by 6 bases and J by 3 bases. CDR1 is MNHNY, CDR2 SVGAGI, per germline (reference sequence). CDR3 in amino acids: CASSDPGQGDYEQYF. DNA of the CDR3: TGTGCCAGCAGCGACCCGGGACAGGGGGACTACGAGCAGTACTTC.

This clone appeared a single time. This rearrangement joins TRBV7-8 to TRBJ1-6; 9 bases fit TRBD1. CDR3 length equals 15 residues. The J segment lost 6 bases and the V segment lost 6 bases, leaving 6 bases of the junction unmatched. CDR1 SGHVS and CDR2 FQNEAQ come from the germline V gene. The CDR3 DNA follows: TGTGCCAGCAGTTTCGGGACAGGGCGTAATTCACCCCTCCACTTT. It specifies CASSFGTGRNSPLHF.

This rearrangement joins TRBV29-1 to TRBJ2-3; 13 bases agree with TRBD2. Germline values: CDR1 SQVTM, CDR2 ANQGSEA. The CDR3 is 16 amino acids. Germline trimming cut 3 bases from V and 7 bases from J; bases unmatched to any gene: 10. The CDR3 bases are TGCAGCGTTGATTGGACTAGCGGGAGCCGGTTCTATACGCAGTATTTT. Amino acids: CSVDWTSGSRFYTQYF.

V usage is TRBV7-8 and J usage is TRBJ1-5, with D possibly TRBD1 on 5 matching bases. The CDR3 contains 16 residues. The V gene's germline CDR1 is SGHVS and CDR2 FQNEAQ. V gave up 3 bases and J gave up 2 bases, with 14 bases separating them. The CDR3 is CASSFNQGGGNQPQHF. The CDR3 DNA reads as TGTGCCAGCAGCTTCAACCAGGGTGGCGGCAATCAGCCCCAGCATTTT.

J is TRBJ1-2 and V is TRBV13; TRBD1 matches at 8 bases. This CDR3 contains 15 residues. Germline CDR1 and CDR2: PRHDT and FYEKMQ (reference sequence). V was clipped by 4 bases and J by 0 bases; unmatched bases: 4. This CDR3 reads CASSSHRGTNYGYTF. CDR3 nucleotides: TGTGCCAGCAGCTCCCACAGGGGGACTAACTATGGCTACACCTTC.

The V call is TRBV28, the J call TRBJ1-2; weak D call: TRBD1 (5 bases). This CDR3 is built from 18 residues. Deletions cut 8 bases from V and 7 bases from J, with 32 bases between. Germline CDR1 reads MDHEN; CDR2 reads SYDVKM. CDR3 nucleotide sequence: TGTGCCAGCCTTCCGACCCGACAGCTTAGGGCGGCCCGGGCTGGCTACACCTTC. Translation: CASLPTRQLRAARAGYTF.

The CDR3 reads CASSFVGGETQYF. The DNA of the CDR3 is TGTGCCAGCAGCTTCGTAGGGGGAGAGACCCAGTACTTC. The rearrangement joins TRBV7-8 to TRBJ2-5, with D perhaps matching TRBD1 (6 bases). Germline-derived CDR1 and CDR2 are SGHVS and FQNEAQ. This CDR3 is built from 13 residues. Trimming took 3 bases from V and 4 from J, leaving 9 bases between them.

V and J are TRBV9 and TRBJ1-2; D possibly corresponds to TRBD1 (5 bases). Germline lookup yields CDR1 SGDLS and CDR2 YYNGEE. Between the trimmed V and J ends, which lost 6 bases and 2 bases, there was a span of 23 bases. This CDR3 has 17 residues. DNA for the CDR3: TGTGCCAGCACCCCAACTCTCAACCGACAGACGAACTATGGCTACACCTTC. Its protein product is CASTPTLNRQTNYGYTF.

This chain uses TRBV3-1 (or the pseudogene TRBV3-2) with TRBJ1-2, with 7 nucleotides matching TRBD1. CDR1 is LGHDT, CDR2 YNNKEL, per germline (reference sequence). CDR3 length: 13 residues. Trimming cost V 6 bases and J 3 bases; bases outside gene matches: 4. CDR3 sequence (DNA): TGTGCCAGCAGTCGGGACAGATACTATGGCTACACCTTC. It specifies CASSRDRYYGYTF.

The chain recombines TRBV18 with TRBJ1-1; no firm D call. The CDR3 contains 14 residues. The germline CDR1 and CDR2 sequences are KGHSH and LQKENI. Deletions cut 2 bases from V and 4 bases from J, with 11 bases between. The CDR3, as DNA: TGTGCCAGCTCACCAAGGAGAGAGGGCACTGAAGCTTTCTTT. As protein: CASSPRREGTEAFF. The full variable domain, in which reference TRBV18 and TRBJ1-1 provide the parts outside the CDR3, is NAGVMQNPRHLVRRRGQEARLRCSPMKGHSHVYWYRQLPEEGLKFMVYLQKENIIDESGMPKERFSAEFPKEGPSILRIQQVVRGDSAAYFCASSPRREGTEAFFGQGTRLTVV.